These 10 T cell receptor beta chains came from one sample sequenced in a study of T cells expressing NK-cell markers. TCRdb re-called the 5' RACE reads and gives one entry per CDR3 protein, without DNA. Across 130,000 to 150,000 distinct CDR3 sequences, the top ten clones capture more than 10% of the sample. Sequences were obtained from blood T cells: a sorted CD56 or NKG2C T cell subset, CD4+ or CD8+ T cells, or bulk PBMC T cells (not recorded which). The source of these receptors is a man between 18 and 35 years old in good health.

The V and J genes are TRBV29-1 and TRBJ2-2; as DNA is missing, the TRBD2 call by TCRdb cannot be tested. Germline V gene sequence: CDR1 SQVTM, CDR2 ANQGSEA. CDR3 length: 12 amino acids. This CDR3 reads CSVVPEDGELFF.

The J gene is TRBJ2-7, the V gene TRBV20-1; TCRdb's D call, TRBD2, is unchecked because there is no DNA. The CDR3 runs 14 residues. CDR1 DFQATT and CDR2 SNEGSKA come from the germline V gene (reference sequence). This chain's CDR3 is CSAHSGGPSYEQYF.

The chain couples TRBV27 to TRBJ2-7. There are 13 residues in the CDR3. Germline CDR1 MNHEY, CDR2 SMNVEV (reference sequence). The CDR3 reads CASSLGAHYEQYF.

CDR3 sequence: CASRPTGQGTDTQYF. The rearrangement uses TRBV27 and TRBJ2-3; the TCRdb D gene call, TRBD1, has no DNA to confirm it. The germline CDR1 and CDR2 sequences are MNHEY and SMNVEV (reference sequence). The CDR3 sequence is 15 residues long.

V and J are TRBV14 and TRBJ2-1. CDR1 is SGHDN and CDR2 is FVKESK in the germline V gene. The CDR3 has 14 amino acids. This chain's CDR3 is CASSQGPPADEQFF.

The gene calls are TRBV25-1 and TRBJ2-1; TCRdb calls TRBD2, which cannot be checked without DNA. The germline V gene has CDR1 MGHDK and CDR2 SYGVNS. The CDR3 consists of 15 residues. The CDR3 spells CASSATSGGYNEQFF.

This chain uses TRBV27 with TRBJ2-5. Germline values: CDR1 MNHEY, CDR2 SMNVEV (reference sequence). CDR3 length: 16 residues. CDR3 sequence: CASSHNSAVGVETQYF.

The V gene is TRBV6-5, the J gene TRBJ2-1; the TCRdb call, TRBD2, lacks DNA for checking. CDR3 length equals 14 residues. The germline CDR1 and CDR2 sequences are MNHEY and SVGAGI. The chain's CDR3 is CASSYSRLAGEQFF.

This chain uses TRBV12-5 with TRBJ2-3. The CDR3 spans 15 residues. The germline gives CDR1 LGHNT, CDR2 FRNRAP. CDR3 residues: CASGFTASSTDTQYF. The full variable domain, with the rest looked up from reference TRBV12-5 and TRBJ2-3, is DARVTQTPRHKVTEMGQEVTMRCQPILGHNTVFWYRQTMMQGLELLAYFRNRAPLDDSGMPKDRFSAEMPDATLATLKIQPSEPRDSAVYFCASGFTASSTDTQYFGPGTRLTVL.

The V and J genes are TRBV13 and TRBJ2-5. There are 12 residues in the CDR3. Looked up from germline, CDR1 is PRHDT and CDR2 is FYEKMQ (reference sequence). CDR3 sequence reads: CASSPVGETQYF.